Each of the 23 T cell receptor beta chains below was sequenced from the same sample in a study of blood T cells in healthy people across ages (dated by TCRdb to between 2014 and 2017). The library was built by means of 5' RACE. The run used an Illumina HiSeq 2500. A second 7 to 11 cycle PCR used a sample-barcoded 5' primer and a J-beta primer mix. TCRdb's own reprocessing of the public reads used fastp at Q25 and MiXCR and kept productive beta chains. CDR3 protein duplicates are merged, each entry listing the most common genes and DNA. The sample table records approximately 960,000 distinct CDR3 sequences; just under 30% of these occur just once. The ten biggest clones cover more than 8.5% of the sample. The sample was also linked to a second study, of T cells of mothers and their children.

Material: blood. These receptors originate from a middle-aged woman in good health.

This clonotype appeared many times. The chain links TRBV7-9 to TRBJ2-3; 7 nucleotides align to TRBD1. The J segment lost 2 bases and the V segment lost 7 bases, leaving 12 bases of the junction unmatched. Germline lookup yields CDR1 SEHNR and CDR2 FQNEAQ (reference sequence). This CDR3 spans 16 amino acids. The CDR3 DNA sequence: TGTGCCAGCAACCTCGAAGACAGGGCCGACACAGATACGCAGTATTTT. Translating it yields CASNLEDRADTDTQYF.

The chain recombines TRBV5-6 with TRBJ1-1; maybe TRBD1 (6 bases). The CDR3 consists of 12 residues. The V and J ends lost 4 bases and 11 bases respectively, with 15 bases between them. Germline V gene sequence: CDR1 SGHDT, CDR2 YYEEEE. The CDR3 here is CASSLAQGLAFF. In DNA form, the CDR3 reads TGTGCCAGCAGCCTCGCACAGGGTTTGGCTTTCTTT. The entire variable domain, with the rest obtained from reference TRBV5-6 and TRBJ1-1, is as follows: DAGVTQSPTHLIKTRGQQVTLRCSPKSGHDTVSWYQQALGQGPQFIFQYYEEEERQRGNFPDRFSGHQFPNYSSELNVNALLLGDSALYLCASSLAQGLAFFGQGTRLTVV.

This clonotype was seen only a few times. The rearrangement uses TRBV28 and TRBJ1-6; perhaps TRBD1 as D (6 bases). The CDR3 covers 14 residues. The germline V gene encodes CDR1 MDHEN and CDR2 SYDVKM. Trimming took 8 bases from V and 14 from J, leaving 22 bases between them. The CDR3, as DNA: TGTGCCAGCCGGAGTTCCGGGACACTATCTTCCCTCCACTTT. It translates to CASRSSGTLSSLHF.

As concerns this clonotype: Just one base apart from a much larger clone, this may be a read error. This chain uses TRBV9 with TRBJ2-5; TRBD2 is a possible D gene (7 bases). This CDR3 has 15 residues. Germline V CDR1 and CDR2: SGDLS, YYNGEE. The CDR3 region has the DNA TGTACCAGCAGCGTATTGGCGGGGGCTCAAGAGACCCAGTACTTC. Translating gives CTSSVLAGAQETQYF. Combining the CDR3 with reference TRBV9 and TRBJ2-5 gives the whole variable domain DSGVTQTPKHLITATGQRVTLRCSPRSGDLSVYWYQQSLDQGLQFLIQYYNGEERAKGNILERFSAQQFPDLHSELNLSSLELGDSALYFCTSSVLAGAQETQYFGPGTRLLVL.

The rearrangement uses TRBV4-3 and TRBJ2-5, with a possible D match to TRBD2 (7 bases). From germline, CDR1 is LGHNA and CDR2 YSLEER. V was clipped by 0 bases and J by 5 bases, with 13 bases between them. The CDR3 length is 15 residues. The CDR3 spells CASSQDRRGLETQYF. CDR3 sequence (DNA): TGCGCCAGCAGCCAAGATCGGCGGGGGCTCGAGACCCAGTACTTC.

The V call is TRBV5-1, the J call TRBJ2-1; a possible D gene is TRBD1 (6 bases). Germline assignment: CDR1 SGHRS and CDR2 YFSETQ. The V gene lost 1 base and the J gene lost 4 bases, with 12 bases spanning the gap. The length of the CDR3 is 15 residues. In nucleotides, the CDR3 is TGCGCCAGCAGCTTGACGCCCGGACAGTACAATGAGCAGTTCTTC. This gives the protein CASSLTPGQYNEQFF.

CDR3: CSAREARGANTGELFF. The CDR3 DNA reads as TGCAGTGCTAGAGAGGCGCGGGGGGCGAACACCGGGGAGCTGTTTTTT. The chain combines TRBV20-1 with TRBJ2-2, with 8 bases lining up with TRBD2. V trimming: 0 bases; J trimming: 0 bases; junction bases outside the gene matches: 3. The CDR3 spans 16 residues. Germline V CDR1 and CDR2: DFQATT, SNEGSKA (reference sequence).

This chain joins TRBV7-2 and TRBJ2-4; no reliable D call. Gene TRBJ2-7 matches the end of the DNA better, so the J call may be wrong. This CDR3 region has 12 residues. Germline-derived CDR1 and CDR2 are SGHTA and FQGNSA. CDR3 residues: CASSLVQDEQYF. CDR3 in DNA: TGTGCCAGCAGCTTAGTGCAGGACGAGCAGTACTTC.

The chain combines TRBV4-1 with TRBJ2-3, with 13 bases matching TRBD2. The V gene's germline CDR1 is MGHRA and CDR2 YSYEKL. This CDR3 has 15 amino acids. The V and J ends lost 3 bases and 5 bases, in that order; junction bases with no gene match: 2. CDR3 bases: TGCGCCAGCAGCCACCGACTAGCGGGGGGAGATACGCAGTATTTT. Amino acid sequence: CASSHRLAGGDTQYF.

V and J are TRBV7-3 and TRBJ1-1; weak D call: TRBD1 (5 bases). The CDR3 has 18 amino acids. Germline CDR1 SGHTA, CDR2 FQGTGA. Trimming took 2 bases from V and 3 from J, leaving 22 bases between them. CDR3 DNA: TGTGCCAGCAGCTTAGGGACTCGGGTCTACTCCCAGGACACTGAAGCTTTCTTT. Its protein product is CASSLGTRVYSQDTEAFF.

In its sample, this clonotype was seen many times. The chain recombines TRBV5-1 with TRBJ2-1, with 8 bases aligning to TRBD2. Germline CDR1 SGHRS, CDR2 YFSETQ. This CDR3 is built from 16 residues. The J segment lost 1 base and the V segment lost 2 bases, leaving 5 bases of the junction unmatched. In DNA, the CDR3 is TGCGCCAGCAGCTTCGGCGGGGGGAGGTCCTACAATGAGCAGTTCTTC. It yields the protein CASSFGGGRSYNEQFF. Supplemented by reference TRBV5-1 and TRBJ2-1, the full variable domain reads KAGVTQTPRYLIKTRGQQVTLSCSPISGHRSVSWYQQTPGQGLQFLFEYFSETQRNKGNFPGRFSGRQFSNSRSEMNVSTLELGDSALYLCASSFGGGRSYNEQFFGPGTRLTVL.

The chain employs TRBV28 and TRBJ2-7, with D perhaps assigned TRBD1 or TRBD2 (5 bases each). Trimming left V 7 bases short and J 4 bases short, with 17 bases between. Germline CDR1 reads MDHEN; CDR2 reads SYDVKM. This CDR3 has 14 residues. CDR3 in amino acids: CASTPPGTGYEQYF. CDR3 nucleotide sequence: TGTGCCAGCACACCGCCAGGGACGGGGTACGAGCAGTACTTC.

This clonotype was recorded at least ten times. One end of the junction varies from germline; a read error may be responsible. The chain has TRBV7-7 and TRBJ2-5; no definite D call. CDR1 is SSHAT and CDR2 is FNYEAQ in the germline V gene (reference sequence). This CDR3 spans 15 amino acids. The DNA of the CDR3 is TGTGCTAGCAGCTTAGAGATCGGCACCTTCCAGACCCAGTACTTC. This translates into CASSLEIGTFQTQYF.

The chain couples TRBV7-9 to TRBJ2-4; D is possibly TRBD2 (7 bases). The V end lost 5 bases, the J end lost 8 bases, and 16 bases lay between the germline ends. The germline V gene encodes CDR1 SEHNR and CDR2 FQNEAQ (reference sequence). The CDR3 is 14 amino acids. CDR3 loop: CASSPARGADIQYF. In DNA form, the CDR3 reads TGTGCCAGCAGCCCTGCTCGGGGGGCGGACATTCAGTACTTC.

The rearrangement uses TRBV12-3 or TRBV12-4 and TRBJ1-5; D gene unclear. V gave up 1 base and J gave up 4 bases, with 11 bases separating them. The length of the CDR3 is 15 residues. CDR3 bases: TGTGCCAGCAGTTTAGACGGTGAGGAGAATCAGCCCCAGCATTTT. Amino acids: CASSLDGEENQPQHF.

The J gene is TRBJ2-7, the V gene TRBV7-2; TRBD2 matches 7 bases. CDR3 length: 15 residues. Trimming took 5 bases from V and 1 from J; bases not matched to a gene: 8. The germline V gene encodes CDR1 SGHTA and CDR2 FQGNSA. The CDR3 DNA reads TGTGCCAGCAGCCATGGAGGGGAGGGGTCCTACGAGCAGTACTTC. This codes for CASSHGGEGSYEQYF.

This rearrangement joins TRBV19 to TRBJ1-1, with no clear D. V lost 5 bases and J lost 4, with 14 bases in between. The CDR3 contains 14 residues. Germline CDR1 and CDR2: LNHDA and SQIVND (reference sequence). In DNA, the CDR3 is TGTGCCAGTAGTCCCGGACCTGAGTCCACTGAAGCTTTCTTT. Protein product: CASSPGPESTEAFF. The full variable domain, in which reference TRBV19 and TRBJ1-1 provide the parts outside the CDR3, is DGGITQSPKYLFRKEGQNVTLSCEQNLNHDAMYWYRQDPGQGLRLIYYSQIVNDFQKGDIAEGYSVSREKKESFPLTVTSAQKNPTAFYLCASSPGPESTEAFFGQGTRLTVV.

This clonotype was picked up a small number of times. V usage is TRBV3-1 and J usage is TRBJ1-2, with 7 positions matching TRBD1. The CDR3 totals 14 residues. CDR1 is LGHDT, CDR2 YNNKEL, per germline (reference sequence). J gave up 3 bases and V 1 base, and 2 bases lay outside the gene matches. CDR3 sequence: CASSQAQGDYGYTF. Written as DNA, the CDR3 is TGTGCCAGCAGCCAAGCCCAGGGGGACTATGGCTACACCTTC.

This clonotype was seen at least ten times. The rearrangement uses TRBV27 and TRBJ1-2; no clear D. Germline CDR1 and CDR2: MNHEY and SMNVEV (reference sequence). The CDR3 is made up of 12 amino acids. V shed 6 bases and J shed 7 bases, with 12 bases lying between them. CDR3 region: CASRTIAGGYTF. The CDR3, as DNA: TGTGCCAGCAGGACCATTGCTGGTGGCTACACCTTC.

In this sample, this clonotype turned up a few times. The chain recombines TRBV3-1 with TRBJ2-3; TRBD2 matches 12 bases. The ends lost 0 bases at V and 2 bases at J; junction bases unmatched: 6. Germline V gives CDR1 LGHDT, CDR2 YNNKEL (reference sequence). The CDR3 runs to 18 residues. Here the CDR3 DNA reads TGTGCCAGCAGCCAAGATCGACTAGCGGGGGCCCTCACAGATACGCAGTATTTT. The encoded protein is CASSQDRLAGALTDTQYF.

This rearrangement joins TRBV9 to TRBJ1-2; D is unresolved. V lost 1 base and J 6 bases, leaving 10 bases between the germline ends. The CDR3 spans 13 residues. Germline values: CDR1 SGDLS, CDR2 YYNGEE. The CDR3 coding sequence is TGTGCCAGCAGCGTACCGGACTTTGATGGCTACACCTTC. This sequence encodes CASSVPDFDGYTF. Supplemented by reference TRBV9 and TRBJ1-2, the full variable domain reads DSGVTQTPKHLITATGQRVTLRCSPRSGDLSVYWYQQSLDQGLQFLIQYYNGEERAKGNILERFSAQQFPDLHSELNLSSLELGDSALYFCASSVPDFDGYTFGSGTRLTVV.

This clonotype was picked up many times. CDR3 region: CASSFGLAGVETQYF. The CDR3 nucleotides read TGTGCCAGCAGCTTTGGGCTAGCGGGGGTAGAGACCCAGTACTTC. V usage is TRBV11-2 and J usage is TRBJ2-5, with 10 bases identical to TRBD2. J lost 4 bases, V lost 3 bases, and 5 bases had no gene match. The germline V gene has CDR1 SGHAT and CDR2 FQNNGV. The CDR3 contains 15 residues.

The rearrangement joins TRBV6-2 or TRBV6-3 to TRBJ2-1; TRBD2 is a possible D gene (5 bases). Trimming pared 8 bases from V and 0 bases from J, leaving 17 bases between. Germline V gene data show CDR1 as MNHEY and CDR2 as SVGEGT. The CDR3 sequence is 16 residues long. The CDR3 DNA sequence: TGTGCCAGCGCCGAAATGCGGAGGAGCTCCTACAATGAGCAGTTCTTC. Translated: CASAEMRRSSYNEQFF.